One and the same sample provided the 6 T cell receptor beta chains below, sequenced in a study of shared clonotypes between healthy human individuals. Some clones are missing from TCRdb's copy, which holds only in-frame ones; the method was immunoSEQ multiplex PCR. The profile shows about 2.3 million clones, 80% to 95% of them singletons. What was sequenced was naive CD4+ T cells from PBMCs. The subset is: CD45RA+ positively selected. The receptors originated from a man between 18 and 29 years old in good health. Some clones in this sample may be carry-over from other donors' samples.

The rearrangement links TRBV14 to TRBJ1-1, with D hard to call. V dropped 2 bases and J dropped 0 bases, with 10 bases sitting between them. The CDR3 sequence is 15 residues long. Per the germline V gene, CDR1 is SGHDN and CDR2 is FVKESK. The DNA for the CDR3 is TGTGCCAGCAGCCAATACTTACGGTTGAACACTGAAGCTTTCTTT. Its translation is CASSQYLRLNTEAFF.

This sequence joins TRBV19 and TRBJ2-6; D gene unclear. CDR3 size: 15 residues. The V and J ends lost 6 bases and 1 base respectively, with 10 bases between them. Germline CDR1 LNHDA, CDR2 SQIVND (reference sequence). CDR3 in amino acids: CASRWDRSGANVLTF. DNA of the CDR3: TGTGCCAGTAGGTGGGATCGGTCTGGGGCCAACGTCCTGACTTTC.

The gene calls are TRBV5-4 and TRBJ2-2; D perhaps matches TRBD1 (5 bases). Per the germline V gene, CDR1 is SGHNT and CDR2 is YYREEE (reference sequence). Trimming removed 3 bases from V and 5 bases from J, with 11 bases in between. The CDR3 contains 14 residues. CDR3 amino acids: CASSYLQGTGELFF. CDR3 DNA: TGTGCCAGCAGCTACCTTCAGGGTACCGGGGAGCTGTTTTTT.

This chain uses TRBV6-6 with TRBJ2-7; D might be TRBD1 (6 bases). The ends were cut back, 7 bases at V and 4 bases at J, with 17 bases in the middle. CDR1 and CDR2 from the germline V gene are MNHNY and SVGAGI (reference sequence). CDR3 length: 14 amino acids. CDR3 sequence (DNA): TGTGCCAGCAAAACCACACAGGGAGCTTACGAGCAGTACTTC. Encoded protein: CASKTTQGAYEQYF.

The CDR3 here is CSVAGQGTNYGYTF. The CDR3 DNA sequence: TGCAGCGTGGCTGGACAGGGAACAAACTATGGCTACACCTTC. The chain employs TRBV29-1 and TRBJ1-2; 8 bases agree with TRBD1. This CDR3 region has 14 residues. Trimming at V came to 6 bases and at J to 2 bases, leaving 8 bases not matched to a gene. CDR1 is SQVTM and CDR2 is ANQGSEA in the germline V gene.

V gene TRBV28 combines with J gene TRBJ2-7; D remains unclear. The CDR3 spans 15 residues. The V and J ends lost 4 bases and 3 bases respectively, with 16 bases between them. Germline CDR1 and CDR2: MDHEN and SYDVKM. Written as DNA, the CDR3 is TGTGCCAGCAGTTCCCAAGGACGAGGAAGCTACGAGCAGTACTTC. This encodes CASSSQGRGSYEQYF.